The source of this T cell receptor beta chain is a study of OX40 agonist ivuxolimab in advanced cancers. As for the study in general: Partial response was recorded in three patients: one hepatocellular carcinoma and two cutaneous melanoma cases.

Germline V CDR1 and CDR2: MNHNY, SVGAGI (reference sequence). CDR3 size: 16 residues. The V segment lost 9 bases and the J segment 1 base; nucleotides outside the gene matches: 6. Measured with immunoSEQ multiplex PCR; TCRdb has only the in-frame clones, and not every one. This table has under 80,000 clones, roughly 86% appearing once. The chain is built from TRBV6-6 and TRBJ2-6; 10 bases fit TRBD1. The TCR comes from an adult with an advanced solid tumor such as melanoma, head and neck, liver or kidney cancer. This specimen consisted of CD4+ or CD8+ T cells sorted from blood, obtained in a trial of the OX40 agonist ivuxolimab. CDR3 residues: CASYRDRGSGANVLTF. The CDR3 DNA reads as TGTGCCAGTTACCGGGACAGGGGTTCTGGGGCCAACGTCCTGACTTTC.